The TCR beta chain described here comes from a study of cytomegalovirus exposure and HLA in healthy donors. As for the study in general: A prior analysis found 117 million unique TCR beta sequences from around 200 million T cells. The Caucasian-associated ancestry cluster held less than 85% of roughly 400 genotyped donors.

The CDR3 is 14 amino acids. In germline, CDR1 is LNHDA, CDR2 SQIVND (reference sequence). V lost 1 base and J 1 base, leaving 5 bases between the germline ends. A note on this clone: The antigen remains undetermined. The sample holds other DNA sequences that translate to the same CDR3.

Study-wide findings and caveats: Further analysis, carried out later, found HLA-associated TCR beta chains more clonally expanded than equally common other chains. Most subjects' HLA-A and HLA-B alleles were reportedly predicted from TCR beta sequences.

PCR primers comprised 60 Vbeta and 13 Jbeta primers. TCRdb's table, derived via immunoSEQ multiplex PCR, lists solely in-frame clones and lacks some. This sample's clone table lists some 200,000 clones. Sequencing input: PBMCs. The chain has TRBV19 and TRBJ1-5, with unresolved D. This clonotype was sampled from a woman aged 18-30 years in good health and CMV-seropositive. CDR3 sequence reads: CASSIGRSNQPQHF. The CDR3 DNA is TGTGCCAGTAGTATAGGGCGGAGCAATCAGCCCCAGCATTTT.